This T cell receptor beta chain was found in a study of TIL therapy for anti-PD-1-resistant metastatic lung cancer. At the level of the study: Median tumor PD-L1 proportion score was approximately 6.3%.

Sequencing used immunoSEQ v3. The assay was immunoSEQ multiplex PCR, and TCRdb's table has in-frame clones only and misses some. The sample includes about 60,000 clones, around 90% seen only once; the top ten take about 2.5%. Time point described: pre-treatment sample, taken before nivolumab and TIL therapy. This clone was counted once. Its matching antigen is unknown. General study results and limits: The cohort had more treatment-naive, never-smoker and oncogene-addicted patients than typical.

CDR3 length: 15 residues. Germline V gene lookup returns CDR1 SGHRS and CDR2 YFSETQ. J was trimmed by 5 bases and V by 1 base; bases with no gene match: 5. The sequence was obtained from a person between 30 and 79 years old with non-small cell lung cancer. The chain has TRBV5-1 and TRBJ1-4, with 7 positions matching TRBD1. Material: blood, obtained at baseline. The CDR3 sequence: CASSLRQGSNEKLFF. CDR3 nucleotide sequence: TGCGCCAGCAGCTTGCGACAGGGTTCGAATGAAAAACTGTTTTTT.